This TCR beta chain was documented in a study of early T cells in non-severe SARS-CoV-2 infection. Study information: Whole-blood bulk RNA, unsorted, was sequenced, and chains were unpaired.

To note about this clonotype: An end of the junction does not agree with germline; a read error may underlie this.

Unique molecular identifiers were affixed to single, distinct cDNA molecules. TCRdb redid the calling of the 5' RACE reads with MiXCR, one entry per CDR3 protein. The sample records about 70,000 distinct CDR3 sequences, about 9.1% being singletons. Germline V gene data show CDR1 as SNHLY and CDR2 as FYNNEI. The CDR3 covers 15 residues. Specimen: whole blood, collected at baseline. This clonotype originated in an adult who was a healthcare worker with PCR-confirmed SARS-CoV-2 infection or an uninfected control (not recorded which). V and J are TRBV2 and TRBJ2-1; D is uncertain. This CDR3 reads CASSETAGSFNEQFF. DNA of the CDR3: TGTGCCAGCAGTGAGACGGCTGGCTCCTTCAATGAGCAGTTCTTC.